The 19 T cell receptor beta chains below all came from one sample that was sequenced in a study of cytomegalovirus exposure and HLA in healthy donors (dated by TCRdb to about 2017). Library preparation employed the immunoSEQ multiplex PCR assay. For the multiplex PCR, a mixture combining 60 forward primers for TCR Vbeta segments and 13 reverse primers for TCR Jbeta segments was used. This immuneACCESS table, as held by TCRdb, lists in-frame sequences with V and J called but not all clones. Of the missing ones, under half trace to an unresolved V gene in checked studies; the others have no known cause. The sample contains some 50,000 clones, approximately 70% of them found a single time. Roughly a fifth of the sample is taken by the ten largest. Sequences were obtained from PBMCs. These receptors came from a woman in her fifties or sixties in good health and CMV-seropositive.

The rearrangement joins TRBV28 to TRBJ2-5, with 10 nucleotides matching TRBD2. The CDR3 is 13 amino acids. The V gene end was trimmed by 7 bases and the J gene end by 4 bases; junction bases not matched to a gene: 3. Germline-derived CDR1 and CDR2 are MDHEN and SYDVKM. CDR3: CASKSGGGETQYF. CDR3 DNA: TGTGCCAGCAAAAGCGGGGGGGGAGAGACCCAGTACTTC.

This clone has just one count. V is TRBV28 and J is TRBJ2-7, with D possibly TRBD2 on 5 matching bases. CDR3 length: 14 residues. From germline, CDR1 is MDHEN and CDR2 SYDVKM. Trimming shortened V by 3 bases and J by 2 bases, and 11 bases separated the two germline ends. The CDR3 DNA follows: TGTGCCAGCAGTTTTTCGGGGAGCCCCTACGAGCAGTACTTC. This codes for CASSFSGSPYEQYF.

The chain couples TRBV4-3 to TRBJ2-5; 8 positions match TRBD2. The V and J ends lost 0 bases and 2 bases, in that order; junction bases with no gene match: 5. Per the germline V gene, CDR1 is LGHNA and CDR2 is YSLEER. This CDR3 comprises 16 residues. CDR3 loop: CASSQDVLAEQETQYF. The CDR3 DNA reads TGCGCCAGCAGCCAAGATGTACTAGCGGAGCAAGAGACCCAGTACTTC.

This chain links TRBV4-1 with TRBJ2-3; perhaps TRBD2 as D (6 bases). With 3 bases removed from V and 3 bases from J, the gap between germline ends came to 10 bases. Germline V gene lookup returns CDR1 MGHRA and CDR2 YSYEKL. The CDR3 contains 14 residues. CDR3: CASSQHSGTDTQYF. The DNA of the CDR3 is TGCGCCAGCAGCCAGCATAGCGGAACAGATACGCAGTATTTT.

This clone was found a few times. CDR3 DNA sequence: TGTGCCAGCAGCTCCGGGACAGAGATCTACGAGCAGTACTTC. Protein sequence: CASSSGTEIYEQYF. The V gene is TRBV5-6, the J gene TRBJ2-7; TRBD1 matches at 7 bases. The ends lost 3 bases at V and 3 bases at J; junction bases unmatched: 6. Per the germline V gene, CDR1 is SGHDT and CDR2 is YYEEEE. The CDR3 totals 14 residues.

The V call is TRBV4-1, the J call TRBJ2-7; D is perhaps TRBD2 (6 bases). Germline V gene lookup returns CDR1 MGHRA and CDR2 YSYEKL. V was clipped by 7 bases and J by 2 bases, with 12 bases between them. The CDR3 covers 13 residues. The CDR3 DNA sequence: TGCGCCAGCACCCGGGAGTCCCCCTACGAGCAGTACTTC. Its translation: CASTRESPYEQYF.

V gene TRBV28 combines with J gene TRBJ1-2; 12 bases are shared with TRBD1. The V and J ends lost 5 bases and 3 bases, in that order; junction bases with no gene match: 10. Looked up from germline, CDR1 is MDHEN and CDR2 is SYDVKM. The CDR3 is 17 residues long. The CDR3 protein is CASSTSGTGGGHYGYTF. Here the CDR3 DNA reads TGTGCCAGCAGTACCTCCGGGACAGGGGGCGGGCACTATGGCTACACCTTC.

This chain connects TRBV5-1 to TRBJ2-5; 12 positions match TRBD2. Germline V gene data show CDR1 as SGHRS and CDR2 as YFSETQ. Trimming removed 0 bases from V and 5 bases from J; junction bases left unmatched: 2. CDR3 length equals 15 residues. CDR3 loop: CASSLVLAGGETQYF. CDR3 nucleotides: TGCGCCAGCAGCTTGGTGCTAGCGGGGGGGGAGACCCAGTACTTC.

The chain carries TRBV6-6 and TRBJ2-2, with 13 bases fitting TRBD2. CDR1 and CDR2 (germline): MNHNY, SVGAGI (reference sequence). V dropped 6 bases and J dropped 8; count of bases not matched to a gene: 9. The CDR3 totals 16 residues. The CDR3 loop reads CASSQTSGGAWGELFF. For the CDR3, the DNA is TGTGCCAGCAGCCAAACTAGCGGGGGGGCCTGGGGGGAGCTGTTTTTT.

This sequence joins TRBV18 and TRBJ1-2, with TRBD1 matching 7 bases. CDR3 length: 16 residues. Per germline, CDR1 KGHSH and CDR2 LQKENI. The V segment lost 4 bases and the J segment 0 bases; nucleotides outside the gene matches: 8. The CDR3, as DNA: TGTGCCAGCTCACTATTCGGGACAGCTACTAACTATGGCTACACCTTC. Protein product: CASSLFGTATNYGYTF.

This clone was detected a few times. This chain connects TRBV11-3 to TRBJ2-6; 7 positions match TRBD1. CDR3 length: 12 residues. The germline gives CDR1 SGHNT, CDR2 YENEEA. V was clipped by 4 bases and J by 15 bases; unmatched bases: 6. The CDR3 here is CASSYGQAGLTF. The CDR3 DNA reads TGTGCCAGCAGCTATGGACAGGCCGGCCTGACTTTC.

This clone was seen a few times. This chain joins TRBV7-8 and TRBJ1-6; 8 bases are shared with TRBD1. V gave up 7 bases and J gave up 6 bases; unmatched junction bases: 8. This CDR3 spans 15 amino acids. CDR1 SGHVS and CDR2 FQNEAQ come from the germline V gene. CDR3 bases: TGTGCCAGCAACACGGACAGGGTGCCTAATTCACCCCTCCACTTT. It is translated as CASNTDRVPNSPLHF.

The chain couples TRBV5-1 to TRBJ2-7; 10 nucleotides match TRBD2. Germline assignment: CDR1 SGHRS and CDR2 YFSETQ. The CDR3 sequence is 15 residues long. The J segment lost 2 bases and the V segment lost 0 bases, leaving 2 bases of the junction unmatched. CDR3 amino acids: CASSLASGGPYEQYF. The CDR3 bases are TGCGCCAGCAGCTTGGCTAGCGGGGGACCCTACGAGCAGTACTTC. Variable domain in full (rest from reference TRBV5-1 and TRBJ2-7): KAGVTQTPRYLIKTRGQQVTLSCSPISGHRSVSWYQQTPGQGLQFLFEYFSETQRNKGNFPGRFSGRQFSNSRSEMNVSTLELGDSALYLCASSLASGGPYEQYFGPGTRLTVT.

This rearrangement joins TRBV19 to TRBJ2-3; 8 bases are a match to TRBD1. There are 13 residues in the CDR3. After removal of 5 bases from V and 6 bases from J, the junction contained 4 bases not matched to a gene. Germline values: CDR1 LNHDA, CDR2 SQIVND (reference sequence). The DNA of the CDR3 is TGTGCCAGTAGTGTTCAGGGGGCTGATACGCAGTATTTT. Protein sequence: CASSVQGADTQYF.

This chain uses TRBV4-2 with TRBJ2-1; TRBD1 matches 9 bases. Germline V gene data show CDR1 as LGHNA and CDR2 as YNFKEQ. This CDR3 is 17 amino acids long. The V gene end was trimmed by 4 bases and the J gene end by 4 bases; junction bases not matched to a gene: 11. CDR3 bases: TGTGCCAGCAGCCTTTATGCCCGGGACAGGGTTTACAATGAGCAGTTCTTC. The encoded protein is CASSLYARDRVYNEQFF.

This clone was counted a few times. The chain uses TRBV6-1 and TRBJ1-2; no clear D. Trimming cost V 2 bases and J 2 bases, with 12 bases left between them. CDR3 length equals 15 residues. Per the germline V gene, CDR1 is MNHNS and CDR2 is SASEGT. For the CDR3, the DNA is TGTGCCAGCAGTGAACGAGAGGGCCGGAACTATGGCTACACCTTC. Translated, it gives CASSEREGRNYGYTF.

V and J are TRBV5-6 and TRBJ2-6, with no clear D. This CDR3 region has 15 residues. Trimming cost V 4 bases and J 0 bases, with 8 bases left between them. CDR1 and CDR2 (germline): SGHDT, YYEEEE. CDR3: CASSTDLSGANVLTF. The CDR3 DNA sequence: TGTGCCAGCAGCACAGACCTCTCTGGGGCCAACGTCCTGACTTTC.

This clone was counted only a few times. This chain joins TRBV7-9 and TRBJ1-2, with 7 bases aligning to TRBD1. Germline loops: CDR1 SEHNR, CDR2 FQNEAQ (reference sequence). The CDR3 covers 14 residues. V lost 0 bases and J lost 8; bases outside the gene matches: 6. CDR3 residues: CASSLAQAGGGYTF. Here the CDR3 DNA reads TGTGCCAGCAGCTTAGCTCAAGCAGGGGGAGGCTACACCTTC.

V is TRBV7-9 and J is TRBJ2-3; possibly TRBD1 for D (6 bases). There are 16 residues in the CDR3. The germline CDR1 and CDR2 sequences are SEHNR and FQNEAQ (reference sequence). Trimming took 3 bases from V and 2 from J, leaving 15 bases between them. The chain's CDR3 is CASSFLGAGLTDTQYF. For the CDR3, the DNA is TGTGCCAGCAGCTTCTTGGGGGCTGGGCTCACAGATACGCAGTATTTT.